This T cell receptor (beta chain) emerged from a study of glioma-infiltrating T cells (dated by TCRdb to the mid-2010s). About the full investigation: TCR alpha- and beta-chain repertoires were sequenced from glioma tissue, non-neoplastic brain tissue and matched peripheral blood mononuclear cells. Three low-grade glioma patients, seven to nine primary glioblastoma patients, and three non-glioma patients who contributed non-neoplastic brain tissue made up the paired cohort. To measure how far tissue and blood T-cell populations diverged, each tissue-infiltrating repertoire was compared against the peripheral blood repertoire of the same patient.

CDR3 length: 17 amino acids, cysteine to phenylalanine. The kept DNA is CDR3 alone, 51 bases in frame from the first base. The trim is 0 bases for V and 4 bases for J, with a gap of 19 bases between the germline ends. Per the germline V gene, SGHRS is the CDR1 and YFSETQ is the CDR2. This clonotype was recorded at least ten times. Its antigen target is currently unknown. The record has no base qualities; no much larger clone is one base away. General findings and caveats noted by the study authors: Small numbers underpinned the group comparisons: under ten glioblastoma patients, three low-grade glioma patients and three non-neoplastic patients. Tissue and blood shared very few CDR3 sequences, a result attributed to high CDR3 diversity and limited sampling. VJ-independent divergence between tissue and blood was below expectation in non-neoplastic patients but above expectation in all gliomas, especially low-grade gliomas.

The iRepertoire nested amplicon-rescue multiplex PCR (arm-PCR) platform was used to amplify TCR alpha and beta CDR3 regions from RNA. For one-step reverse transcription and amplification, roughly 95-450 ng of tissue mRNA or PBMC total RNA was used as input. Following bead purification, Illumina adapters were added through a secondary multiplex PCR, and the libraries were then gel-purified between 200 and 400 bp. Internal 6-nucleotide barcodes were carried by the libraries and were used for demultiplexing. The libraries were sequenced on an Illumina MiSeq using 2x220 or 2x250 nucleotide paired-end reads. The authors' analysis ran thus. Paired reads were merged using FLASH 1.2.11 and aligned with BWA-MEM to the GRCh37 human genome, and TRA and TRB reads were then extracted. For V and J assignment, an IMGT-derived reference of cassette sequences and CDR3 motifs that included pseudogenes was used. Reads were translated in three frames, and productive CDR3s were defined as those with a C...FGXG motif and no stop codons. Unique combinations of V-J cassette pair and CDR3 amino acid sequence were defined as clonotypes. Reads were filtered by Hamming distance, with the threshold set by the sequence error rate of each sample in mapped regions. Clones were called with MiXCR by TCRdb after fastp trimmed the public reads at Q25, and only in-frame beta chains were retained. Rows matching on CDR3 protein sequence are summarized as one entry with the most common DNA and genes. The V and J calls and clone size come from TCRdb's table, not from the authors' own analysis. The sample table contains more than 90,000 distinct CDR3 sequences; only one count was recorded for about 40% of them. The ten largest clones take up around two fifths of the sample.

The chain links TRBV5-1 with TRBJ1-1, and perhaps TRBD1 as D gene, on 6 matching bases. Sequencing input: glioma tissue, nonneoplastic brain tissue, or PBMCs (not recorded which). The receptor was isolated from a human donor with low-grade glioma or glioblastoma, undergoing nonglioma brain surgery, or in good health (not recorded which). The CDR3 is CASSLVTGKVGSTEAFF. Read as DNA, the sequence is TGCGCCAGCAGCTTGGTTACAGGGAAGGTTGGAAGCACTGAAGCTTTCTTT.